Sequencing of this T cell receptor beta chain was carried out in a study of glioma-infiltrating T cells after dendritic cell vaccination. About the study: Samples are from glioblastoma patients in Phase I and II dendritic cell vaccine trials. At biweekly intervals, patients got three intradermal dendritic cell vaccine injections.

Trimming cost V 1 base and J 4 bases, with 15 bases left between them. This CDR3 is 16 amino acids long. CDR1 SGDLS and CDR2 YYNGEE come from the germline V gene. The time point was: after dendritic cell vaccination, including at tumor progression/relapse. Blood PBMC samples: pre-vaccination, two weeks post third vaccination, and at tumor progression. Up to roughly 2 ug genomic DNA was used for TCRB CDR3 amplification. Here immunoSEQ multiplex PCR was the method, and the copy in TCRdb shows in-frame clones only, minus some. The sample records 50,000 to 55,000 clones, about 89% being singletons. The receptor comes from a human donor with glioblastoma. This material consisted of blood, taken after dendritic cell vaccination. The V call is TRBV9, the J call TRBJ1-3; D gene uncertain. As DNA, the CDR3 is TGTGCCAGCAGCGTATCCCCAGGATCGCTGGGAAACACCATATATTTT. Residues: CASSVSPGSLGNTIYF. The whole variable domain, filled in from reference TRBV9 and TRBJ1-3, reads DSGVTQTPKHLITATGQRVTLRCSPRSGDLSVYWYQQSLDQGLQFLIQYYNGEERAKGNILERFSAQQFPDLHSELNLSSLELGDSALYFCASSVSPGSLGNTIYFGEGSWLTVV.